This T cell receptor (beta chain) was obtained from a study of blood T cell repertoires in COVID-19 (dated by TCRdb to between 2020 and 2021). In terms of the full investigation: Samples covering the acute and convalescent phases of COVID-19 were provided by collaborators in the United States, Italy and Spain. The prospective study material was composed of cDNA or gDNA derived from T cells, B-cell-depleted T cells, or PBMCs. The dataset comprised deeply sampled blood TCRbeta repertoires from subjects exposed to, actively infected with, or recovered from COVID-19. The repertoires were released in a freely available public database meant as a resource for research on the immune response to SARS-CoV-2. Samples came from the ongoing ImmuneRACE study (first 160 participants) plus 1,254 subjects from 6 global collaborators. The sample metadata nearly always contained a de-identified subject ID, COVID-19 status, age in years and sex. HLA class I and class II types, where available, came from metadata supplied by the sample provider rather than from assay-based typing. The full study reports these points: How much clinical and demographic metadata was included differed by source and by participant, and the metadata was provided uncurated.

On this clone: The target of this receptor is not known. Base qualities are not at hand, and no much larger clone is one base apart.

The germline V gene (reference sequence) supplies CDR1 WNHNN and CDR2 SYGVQD. V and J are truncated by 2 bases and 0 bases respectively, leaving an intervening sequence of 11 bases. Its CDR3 holds 15 amino acids, cysteine through phenylalanine. Just the 45-base CDR3 DNA is kept, in frame starting at base 1. TCRbeta CDR3 regions were amplified from genomic DNA by means of the immunoSEQ Assay, a bias-controlled multiplex PCR. On the authors' methods: The number of nucleated cells in each sample was estimated from the amplification of reference gene primers within the assay. To quantify the absolute abundance of each unique TCRbeta CDR3 rearrangement, sequence reads were collapsed and filtered. For each sample, productive Simpson clonality was calculated as the square root of Simpson's diversity index across productive rearrangements. The table was pulled from immuneACCESS by TCRdb, which kept in-frame rearrangements only. Such tables lose some clones; where checked, under half of the loss comes from unresolved V genes, and the rest has no known cause. The D gene and trimming were derived from the DNA, and the V and J assignments and clone size from that table. The sample records about 40,000 clones, approximately 86% of which are singletons. 5.4% of the sample comes from the top ten.

Each collaborating institution followed its own protocols to collect whole blood in K2EDTA tubes. Collaborator samples were shipped for TCRbeta analysis as frozen whole blood, isolated PBMCs, or DNA extracted from either sample type. The chain is made from TRBV10-1 and TRBJ2-7, with no D gene named confidently. The sample comprised peripheral blood. This sequence was found in a man over 45 with active COVID-19. This receptor has the CDR3 CASSEGALSSYEQYF. The sequenced DNA: TGCGCCAGCAGTGAGGGAGCGCTTAGCTCCTACGAGCAGTACTTC.